The present T cell receptor (beta chain) was sequenced within a study of blood T cell repertoires in COVID-19. About the research overall: From the United States, Italy and Spain came samples of acute and convalescent COVID-19. PBMCs, B-cell-depleted T cells, or T cells provided the cDNA or gDNA that made up the material.

Authors' data handling: Amplification with reference gene primers provided the estimates of nucleated cell counts. Produced via immunoSEQ multiplex PCR; TCRdb's table is partial and in-frame only. V, J and clone size were drawn from that table, and D and trimming were deduced from the DNA. The sample holds 220,000 or so clones; roughly 90% are singletons and the top ten take more than 5.5%. This CDR3 has 13 residues. V gave up 5 bases and J gave up 4 bases, with 11 bases separating them. The germline V gene encodes CDR1 SNHLY and CDR2 FYNNEI. Sequencing was carried out using peripheral blood. The chain uses TRBV2 and TRBJ1-2, with D possibly being TRBD1 (5 bases). The sequence was collected from a man between 60 and 75 years old who had recovered from COVID-19. The CDR3 is CASSNRQFYGYTF. In nucleotides, the CDR3 is TGTGCCAGCAGTAACAGACAGTTCTATGGCTACACCTTC.